This record looks at one TCR beta chain sequence and its context. Its binding antigen is unknown. It has no much larger one-base neighbor in the sample; base qualities were not kept. The germline V gene encodes CDR1 LNHNV and CDR2 YYDKDF (reference sequence). The CDR3, from cysteine to phenylalanine, totals 16 residues. The kept DNA is CDR3 alone, 48 bases in frame from the first base. Trimming costs V 0 bases and J 0 bases, and their ends lie 12 bases apart. Each donor gave one peripheral blood draw, averaging approximately 0.12 L, which was collected into heparinised tubes. Using a panel that included CD45RO, CCR7, CD25, CD127, CD95 and CD27, naive, central memory, regulatory and stem cell-like memory CD4+ T cells were sorted on a BD FACSAria II. Purity was above 95% for every sorted population. Right away, PBMCs were isolated by Lymphoprep density gradient centrifugation and were stained directly, with no culture step. So that batch effects would be minimized, each experiment stained and sorted samples in pairs, pairing one healthy donor with one patient.

This entry is derived from a study of beta chain features in type 1 diabetes listed by TCRdb under 2018. Study-wide context: Mean age, gender distribution, total cell number and subset yield were not different between patients and healthy donors. The study compared the TCRB repertoires of sorted circulating CD4+ T cell subsets in recently diagnosed type 1 diabetes patients with those in matched healthy donors. Whereas all 30 or so donors provided naive and central memory subsets, regulatory and stem cell-like memory subsets were isolated from just 8 patients and roughly eight healthy donors. A total of 100 million to 110 million sorted cells were examined across all samples, and a strong correlation was observed between cell number per subset and RNA yield.

All of the isolated RNA was reverse transcribed with the High Capacity cDNA Reverse Transcription Kit, so expressed TCRB transcripts were sequenced. Deep immunoSEQ sequencing was performed on naive, central memory and regulatory T cell samples, with an average of around 3.4 million total reads per sample. After sorted cells were lysed in RLT buffer, RNA was extracted with DNase-treated RNeasy Micro or Mini kits, with the choice depending on cell number. Each cell subset was processed separately to prevent cross-contamination, with patient and healthy donor samples processed together. TCRB sequences were amplified from cDNA with the immunoSEQ multiplex PCR, producing 87-bp fragments spanning the CDR3 region. Sequencing of the amplicons was performed on the Illumina HiSeq platform. The published analysis was carried out like this. Synthetic template baselines were used to correct PCR bias computationally, reads within Hamming distance 2 were collapsed together, and singletons that could not be merged were discarded. By aligning reads against IMGT, V, D and J genes, CDR3 length, and insertions or deletions at six rearrangement sites were assigned. Within each subset, clonotype counts were normalized to sorted cell number, and only after that were true diversity and Gini coefficients computed with the tcR R package. The overlap coefficient, calculated on TCRB nucleotide sequences, was used to quantify repertoire sharing. Out-of-frame TCRB sequences from naive cells were analyzed to stand in for the pre-selection repertoire. This is the immuneACCESS table as TCRdb keeps it, with only in-frame sequences that have V and J called. A part of the clones is gone; compared with another copy, unresolved V genes explain less than half, and the rest is unexplained. Clone size and the V and J calls come from that table; the DNA yielded D and trimming. The sample table contains some 250,000 clones; only one count was recorded for under 13% of them. The ten largest clones represent around 0.017% of the sample.

The investigation overall reported the following: Sequencing cDNA rather than genomic DNA could over-represent highly expressing activated cells, although activation and CD3 levels did not differ between groups. The naive, central memory and regulatory TCRB repertoires appeared to resemble one another more closely among patients than among healthy donors. Patients with type 1 diabetes made fewer insertions and deleted more nucleotides at VDJ recombination sites, implying thymic rearrangement abnormalities. HLA sub-analyses involved small numbers of individuals, so any influence of HLA type on TCRB rearrangement remained unresolved. PCR might favor shorter templates, but patient and control samples were amplified and corrected together, so any skew would affect both groups equally. Type 1 diabetes patients showed a moderate but significant shortening of TCRB CDR3 length in all four CD4+ subsets.

What was sequenced was naive CD4+ T cells from blood. In the paper's terms, the cell subset or site label means: true naive CD4+ T cells. This chain is built from TRBV15 and TRBJ2-7; a confident D gene designation cannot be given. This TCR derives from a man younger than 45 with type 1 diabetes. The nucleotide sequence is TGTGCCACCAGCAGAGATATGGCCACGTCCTCCTACGAGCAGTACTTC. The encoded protein is CATSRDMATSSYEQYF.